This T cell receptor beta chain was captured in a study of T cell responses to AZD1222 COVID-19 vaccine. Study results and limitations: Seropositive AZD1222 recipients at baseline numbered only five or six. Reports say nearly half of spike-specific TCRs go after unmutated variant regions.

Sequenced by immunoSEQ multiplex PCR; TCRdb stores in-frame clones only, minus some. This sample has 55,000 to 75,000 clones, with 79% found just once. Germline V gives CDR1 LGHDT, CDR2 YNNKEL (reference sequence). V was pared by 0 bases and J by 6 bases, with 7 bases between. The CDR3 is 13 amino acids. A note on this clone: Its target is unknown.

The sample consisted of peripheral blood, taken on day 0 of MenACWY control vaccination. The origin of this receptor is an adult in good health. The genes are TRBV3-1 (or the pseudogene TRBV3-2) and TRBJ2-3; the D is unclear. The CDR3: CASSQDPPDTQYF. The CDR3 DNA reads TGTGCCAGCAGCCAAGATCCCCCTGATACGCAGTATTTT.